These 11 T cell receptor beta chains share one sample of origin, sequenced in a study of graft-versus-host responses after intestinal transplantation. These receptors are not linked to any known antigen. Here immunoSEQ multiplex PCR was the method, and the copy in TCRdb shows in-frame clones only, minus some. The sample yields fewer than 95,000 clones, roughly 93% seen once. Material: unstimulated CD8+ T cells sorted from spleen or lymph node cells, obtained before intestinal transplant. The receptor set was obtained from a human donor who received an intestinal transplant.

The chain recombines TRBV7-9 with TRBJ2-2, with D possibly TRBD2 on 6 matching bases. This CDR3 region has 14 residues. With 1 base removed from V and 8 bases from J, the gap between germline ends came to 11 bases. CDR1 SEHNR and CDR2 FQNEAQ come from the germline V gene (reference sequence). In DNA, the CDR3 is TGTGCCAGCAGCTTAGATCCGGGAGCAGGGGAGCTGTTTTTT. Amino acids: CASSLDPGAGELFF.

The rearrangement uses TRBV2 and TRBJ2-5; 12 nucleotides match TRBD2. The CDR3 totals 13 residues. From germline, CDR1 is SNHLY and CDR2 FYNNEI. J gave up 5 bases and V 10 bases, and 5 bases lay outside the gene matches. Written as DNA, the CDR3 is TGTGCCACCCTAGCGGGAGGGCGCGAGACCCAGTACTTC. It specifies CATLAGGRETQYF.

The gene calls are TRBV11-2 and TRBJ2-1; 7 bases are shared with TRBD1. This CDR3 has 16 amino acids. Germline V gives CDR1 SGHAT, CDR2 FQNNGV. V trimming: 0 bases; J trimming: 1 base; junction bases outside the gene matches: 3. In DNA, the CDR3 is TGTGCCAGCAGCTTAGACCAGGGGGTGTCCTACAATGAGCAGTTCTTC. This sequence encodes CASSLDQGVSYNEQFF.

The chain uses TRBV6-5 and TRBJ2-1; 8 positions match TRBD2. The ends lost 0 bases at V and 7 bases at J; junction bases unmatched: 2. CDR3 length: 14 amino acids. Germline CDR1 reads MNHEY; CDR2 reads SVGAGI. For the CDR3, the DNA is TGTGCCAGCAGTTACTCGACTAGCGCAAATGAGCAGTTCTTC. This codes for CASSYSTSANEQFF.

The rearrangement joins TRBV19 to TRBJ1-5, with D tentatively TRBD1 (5 bases). V lost 4 bases to trimming and J lost 0 bases, with 10 bases between them. The CDR3 covers 15 residues. Germline CDR1 and CDR2: LNHDA and SQIVND (reference sequence). The CDR3 sequence: CASSTTAYSNQPQHF. The CDR3, as DNA: TGTGCCAGTAGTACGACAGCTTATAGCAATCAGCCCCAGCATTTT.

This chain joins TRBV11-2 and TRBJ1-5; D might be TRBD1 (6 bases). V was trimmed by 5 bases and J by 6 bases, leaving 11 bases between them. The CDR3 extends over 13 amino acids. CDR1 SGHAT and CDR2 FQNNGV come from the germline V gene. The CDR3 is CASSQGSGQPQHF. Written as DNA, the CDR3 is TGTGCCAGCAGCCAGGGGAGCGGTCAGCCCCAGCATTTT.

The V and J genes are TRBV27 and TRBJ1-1; 7 bases are a match to TRBD1. Germline V gene lookup returns CDR1 MNHEY and CDR2 SMNVEV (reference sequence). V lost 8 bases, J lost 5 bases, and 5 bases stayed unmatched. CDR3 size: 12 residues. The CDR3 reads CASRSGGTEAFF. CDR3 in DNA: TGTGCCAGCCGATCAGGGGGGACTGAAGCTTTCTTT.

The genes are TRBV6-1 and TRBJ1-3; D perhaps matches TRBD1 (5 bases). Trimming shortened V by 2 bases and J by 0 bases, and 17 bases separated the two germline ends. From germline, CDR1 is MNHNS and CDR2 SASEGT. There are 18 residues in the CDR3. CDR3 nucleotide sequence: TGTGCCAGCAGTGAAACCGGGGGGTTCCCGAGCTCTGGAAACACCATATATTTT. This translates into CASSETGGFPSSGNTIYF.

The V call is TRBV5-5, the J call TRBJ2-7; D possibly corresponds to TRBD1 (6 bases). The germline gives CDR1 SGHKS, CDR2 YYEKEE (reference sequence). V gave up 0 bases and J gave up 1 base, with 11 bases separating them. This CDR3 has 15 amino acids. CDR3 amino acids: CASSLGTGTSYEQYF. The CDR3 nucleotides are TGTGCCAGCAGCTTGGGTACAGGGACATCCTACGAGCAGTACTTC.

V usage is TRBV27 and J usage is TRBJ1-6, with a possible D match to TRBD1 (6 bases). The V end lost 1 base, the J end lost 10 bases, and 8 bases lay between the germline ends. Per germline, CDR1 MNHEY and CDR2 SMNVEV (reference sequence). This CDR3 is 13 amino acids long. The DNA for the CDR3 is TGTGCCAGCAGTTTATGGCAGGGGTCACCCCTCCACTTT. Protein: CASSLWQGSPLHF.

The sample holds one count of this clone. The V and J genes are TRBV6-1 and TRBJ1-1; D is perhaps TRBD1 (6 bases). This CDR3 is 13 amino acids long. The V gene lost 5 bases and the J gene lost 8 bases, with 15 bases spanning the gap. Germline lookup yields CDR1 MNHNS and CDR2 SASEGT. DNA for the CDR3: TGTGCCAGCAGTCGAACGACCGGGACAGAAGCTTTCTTT. It translates to CASSRTTGTEAFF.